The sequence of this T cell receptor (beta chain) was determined in a study (dated by TCRdb to between 2011 and 2013). Concerning this clonotype itself: Its antigen is not yet known. Qualities for individual bases were not recorded, and no much larger clone is one base off.

In the germline V gene, CDR1 corresponds to KGHSH and CDR2 to LQKENI. The CDR3, cysteine through phenylalanine, is 14 amino acids long. The DNA shown is the 42-base CDR3, in frame from base 1. The junction carries 16 bases between V and J, which are trimmed by 3 bases and 10 bases respectively. Sequencing instrument: Illumina Genome Analyzer IIx. TCRdb trimmed public reads at Q25 via fastp, called clones via MiXCR and kept in-frame beta chains. Entries that share a CDR3 protein sequence are merged under the most common genes and DNA. The table for this sample lists 15,000 or so distinct CDR3 sequences; approximately 34% of them were counted only once. The top ten clonotypes cover about 16% of the sample.

This chain joins TRBV18 to TRBJ2-1; TRBD1 is a possible D gene, resting on 6 matching bases. The TCR comes from a human donor. Sequenced: blood. The CDR3 reads as follows: CASSPDRSSYEQFF. The sequenced DNA: TGTGCCAGCTCACCTGACAGGTCCTCCTACGAGCAGTTCTTC. Here the CDR3 is joined to the reference TRBV18 and TRBJ2-1 genes, and the full variable domain is: NAGVMQNPRHLVRRRGQEARLRCSPMKGHSHVYWYRQLPEEGLKFMVYLQKENIIDESGMPKERFSAEFPKEGPSILRIQQVVRGDSAAYFCASSPDRSSYEQFFGPGTRLTVL.